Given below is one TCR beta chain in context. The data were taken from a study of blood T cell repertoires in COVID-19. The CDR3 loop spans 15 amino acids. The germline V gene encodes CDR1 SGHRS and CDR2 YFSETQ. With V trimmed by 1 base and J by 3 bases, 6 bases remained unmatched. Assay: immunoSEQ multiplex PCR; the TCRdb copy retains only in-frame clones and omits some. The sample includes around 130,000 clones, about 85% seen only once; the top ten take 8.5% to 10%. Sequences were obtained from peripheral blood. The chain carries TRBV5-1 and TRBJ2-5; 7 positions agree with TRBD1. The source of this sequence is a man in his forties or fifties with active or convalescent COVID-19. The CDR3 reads CASSLQPGQKETQYF. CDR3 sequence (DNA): TGCGCCAGCAGCTTGCAGCCGGGACAGAAAGAGACCCAGTACTTC.